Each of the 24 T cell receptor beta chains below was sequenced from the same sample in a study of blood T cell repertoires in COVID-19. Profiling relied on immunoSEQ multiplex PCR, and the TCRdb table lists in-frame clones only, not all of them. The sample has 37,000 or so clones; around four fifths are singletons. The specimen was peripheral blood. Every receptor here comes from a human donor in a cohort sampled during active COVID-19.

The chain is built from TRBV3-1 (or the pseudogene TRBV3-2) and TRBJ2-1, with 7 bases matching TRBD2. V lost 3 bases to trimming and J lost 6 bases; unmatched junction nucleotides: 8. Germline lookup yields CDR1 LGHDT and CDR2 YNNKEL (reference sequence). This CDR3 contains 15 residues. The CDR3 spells CASSHGLVSPNEQFF. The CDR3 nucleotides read TGTGCCAGCAGCCACGGACTAGTAAGCCCCAATGAGCAGTTCTTC.

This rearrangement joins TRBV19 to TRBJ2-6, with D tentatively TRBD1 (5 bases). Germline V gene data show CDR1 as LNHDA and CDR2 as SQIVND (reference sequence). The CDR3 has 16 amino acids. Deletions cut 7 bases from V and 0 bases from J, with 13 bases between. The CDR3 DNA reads TGTGCCAGTATGAGGACAACCCTCTCTGGGGCCAACGTCCTGACTTTC. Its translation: CASMRTTLSGANVLTF.

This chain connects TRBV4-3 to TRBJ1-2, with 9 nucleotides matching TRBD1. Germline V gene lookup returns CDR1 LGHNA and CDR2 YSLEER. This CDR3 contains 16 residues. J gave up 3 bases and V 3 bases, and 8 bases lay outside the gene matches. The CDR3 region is CASSQNRGRLDYGYTF. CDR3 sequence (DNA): TGCGCCAGCAGCCAGAACAGGGGGCGTCTCGACTATGGCTACACCTTC.

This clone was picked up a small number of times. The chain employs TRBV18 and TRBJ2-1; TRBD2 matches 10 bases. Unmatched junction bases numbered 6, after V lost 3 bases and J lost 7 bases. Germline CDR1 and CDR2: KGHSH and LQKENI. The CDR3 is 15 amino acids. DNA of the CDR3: TGTGCCAGCTCACCGAGCGGGGGGGCGGGAAATGAGCAGTTCTTC. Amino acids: CASSPSGGAGNEQFF.

The CDR3 bases are TGTGCCAGCAGCCGCAACAGGGTGACCTACGAGCAGTACTTC. Encoded protein: CASSRNRVTYEQYF. This sequence joins TRBV7-8 and TRBJ2-7; D may be TRBD1 (6 bases). From germline, CDR1 is SGHVS and CDR2 FQNEAQ. V was cut by 5 bases and J by 2 bases, with 13 bases left in between. The CDR3 is 14 amino acids.

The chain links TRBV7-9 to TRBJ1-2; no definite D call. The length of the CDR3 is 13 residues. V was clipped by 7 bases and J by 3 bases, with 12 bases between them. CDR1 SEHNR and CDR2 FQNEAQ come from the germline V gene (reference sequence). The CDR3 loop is CASTREAHYGYTF. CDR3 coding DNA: TGTGCCAGCACACGTGAGGCACACTATGGCTACACCTTC.

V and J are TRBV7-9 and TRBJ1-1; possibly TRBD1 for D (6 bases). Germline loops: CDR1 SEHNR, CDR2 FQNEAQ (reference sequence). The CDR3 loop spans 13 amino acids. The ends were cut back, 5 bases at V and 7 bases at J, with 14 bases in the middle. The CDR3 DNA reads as TGTGCCAGCAGCCGTACACAGGGCAATGAAGCTTTCTTT. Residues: CASSRTQGNEAFF.

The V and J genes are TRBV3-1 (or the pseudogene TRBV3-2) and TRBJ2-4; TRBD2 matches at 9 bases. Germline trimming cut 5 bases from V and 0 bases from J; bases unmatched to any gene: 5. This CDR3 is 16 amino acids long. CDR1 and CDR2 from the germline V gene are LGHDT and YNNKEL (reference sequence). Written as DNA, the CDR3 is TGTGCCAGCAGCACCTGCGGGGGGGTAGCCAAAAACATTCAGTACTTC. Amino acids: CASSTCGGVAKNIQYF.

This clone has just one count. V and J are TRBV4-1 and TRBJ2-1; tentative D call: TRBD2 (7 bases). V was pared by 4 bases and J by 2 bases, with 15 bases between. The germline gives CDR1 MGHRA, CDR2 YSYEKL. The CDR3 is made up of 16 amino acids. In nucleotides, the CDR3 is TGCGCCAGCAGCCGGGAAGGGGGGGGCCCCTACAATGAGCAGTTCTTC. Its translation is CASSREGGGPYNEQFF.

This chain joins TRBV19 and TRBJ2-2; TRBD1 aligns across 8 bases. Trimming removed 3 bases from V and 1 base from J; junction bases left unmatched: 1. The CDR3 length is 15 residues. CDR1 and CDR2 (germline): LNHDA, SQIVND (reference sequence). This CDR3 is CASSIGTGNTGELFF. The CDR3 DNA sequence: TGTGCCAGTAGTATTGGGACAGGGAACACCGGGGAGCTGTTTTTT.

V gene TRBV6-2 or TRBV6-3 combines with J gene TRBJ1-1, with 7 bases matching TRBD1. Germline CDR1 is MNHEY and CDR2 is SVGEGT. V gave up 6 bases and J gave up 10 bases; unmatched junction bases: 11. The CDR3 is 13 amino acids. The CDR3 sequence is CASSLTGTQRAFF. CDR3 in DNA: TGTGCCAGCAGCCTGACAGGGACCCAGCGAGCTTTCTTT.

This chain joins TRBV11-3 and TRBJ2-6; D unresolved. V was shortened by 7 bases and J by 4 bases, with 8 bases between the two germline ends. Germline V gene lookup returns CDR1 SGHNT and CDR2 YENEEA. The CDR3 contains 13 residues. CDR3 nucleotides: TGTGCCAGCATTCGGAGAGGGGCCAACGTCCTGACTTTC. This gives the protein CASIRRGANVLTF.

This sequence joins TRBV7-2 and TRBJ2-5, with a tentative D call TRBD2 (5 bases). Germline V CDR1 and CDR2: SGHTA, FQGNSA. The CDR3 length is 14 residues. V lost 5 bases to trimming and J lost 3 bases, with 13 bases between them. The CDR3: CASSLSGFKETQYF. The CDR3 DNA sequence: TGTGCCAGCAGCCTGTCGGGGTTTAAAGAGACCCAGTACTTC.

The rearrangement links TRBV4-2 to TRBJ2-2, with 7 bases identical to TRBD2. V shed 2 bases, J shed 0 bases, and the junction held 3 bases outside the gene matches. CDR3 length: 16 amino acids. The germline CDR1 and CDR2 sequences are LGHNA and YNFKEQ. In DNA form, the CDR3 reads TGTGCCAGCAGCCAAAAAGGACTAGCGAACACCGGGGAGCTGTTTTTT. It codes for CASSQKGLANTGELFF.

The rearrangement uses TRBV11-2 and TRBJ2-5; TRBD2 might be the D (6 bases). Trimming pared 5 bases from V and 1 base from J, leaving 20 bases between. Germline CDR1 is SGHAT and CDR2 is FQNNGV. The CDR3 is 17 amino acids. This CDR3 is CASSQSPGEGSQETQYF. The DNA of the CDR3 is TGTGCCAGCAGCCAATCGCCGGGAGAGGGATCCCAAGAGACCCAGTACTTC. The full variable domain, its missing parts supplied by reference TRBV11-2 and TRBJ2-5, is EAGVAQSPRYKIIEKRQSVAFWCNPISGHATLYWYQQILGQGPKLLIQFQNNGVVDDSQLPKDRFSAERLKGVDSTLKIQPAKLEDSAVYLCASSQSPGEGSQETQYFGPGTRLLVL.

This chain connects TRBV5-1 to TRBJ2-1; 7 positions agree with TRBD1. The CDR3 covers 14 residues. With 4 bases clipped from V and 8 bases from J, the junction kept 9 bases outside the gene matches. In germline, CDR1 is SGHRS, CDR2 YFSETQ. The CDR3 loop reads CASSGPTGRDEQFF. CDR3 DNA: TGCGCCAGCAGCGGTCCGACAGGGCGGGATGAGCAGTTCTTC.

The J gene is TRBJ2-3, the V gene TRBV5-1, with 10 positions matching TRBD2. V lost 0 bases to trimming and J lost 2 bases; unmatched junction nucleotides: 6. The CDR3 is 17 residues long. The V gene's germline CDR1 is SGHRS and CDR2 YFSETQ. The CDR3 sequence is CASSLDSGGPNTDTQYF. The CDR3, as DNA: TGCGCCAGCAGCTTGGATAGCGGGGGGCCAAACACAGATACGCAGTATTTT.

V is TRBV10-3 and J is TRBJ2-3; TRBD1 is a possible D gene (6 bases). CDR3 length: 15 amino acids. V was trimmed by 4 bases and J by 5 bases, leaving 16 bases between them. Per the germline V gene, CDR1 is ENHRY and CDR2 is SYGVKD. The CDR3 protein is CAISGGSQGLDTQYF. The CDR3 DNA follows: TGTGCCATCAGTGGCGGCAGCCAGGGGTTAGATACGCAGTATTTT.

The CDR3 sequence is CANRDRDQDTQYF. In DNA, the CDR3 is TGTGCCAACCGGGACAGGGACCAAGATACGCAGTATTTT. The gene calls are TRBV2 and TRBJ2-3; 9 nucleotides align to TRBD1. In germline, CDR1 is SNHLY, CDR2 FYNNEI. The CDR3 sequence is 13 residues long. V shed 10 bases, J shed 5 bases, and the junction held 7 bases outside the gene matches.

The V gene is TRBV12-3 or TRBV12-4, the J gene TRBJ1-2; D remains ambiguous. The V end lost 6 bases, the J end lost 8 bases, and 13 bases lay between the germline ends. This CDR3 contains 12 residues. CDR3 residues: CASRVAAGGYTF. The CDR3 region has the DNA TGTGCCAGCAGAGTTGCGGCGGGGGGCTACACCTTC.

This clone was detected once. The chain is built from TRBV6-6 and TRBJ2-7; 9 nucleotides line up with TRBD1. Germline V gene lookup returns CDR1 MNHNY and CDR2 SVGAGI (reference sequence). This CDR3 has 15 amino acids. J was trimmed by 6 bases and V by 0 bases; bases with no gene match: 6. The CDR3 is CASSYSGQGKSEQYF. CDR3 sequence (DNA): TGTGCCAGCAGTTACTCGGGACAGGGCAAGTCCGAGCAGTACTTC.

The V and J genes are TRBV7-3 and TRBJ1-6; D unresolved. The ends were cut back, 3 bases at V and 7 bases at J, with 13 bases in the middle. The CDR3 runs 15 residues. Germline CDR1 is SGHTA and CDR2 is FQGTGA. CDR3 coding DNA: TGTGCCAGCAGCTTTATCTCGGGTGAGAATTCACCCCTCCACTTT. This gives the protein CASSFISGENSPLHF.

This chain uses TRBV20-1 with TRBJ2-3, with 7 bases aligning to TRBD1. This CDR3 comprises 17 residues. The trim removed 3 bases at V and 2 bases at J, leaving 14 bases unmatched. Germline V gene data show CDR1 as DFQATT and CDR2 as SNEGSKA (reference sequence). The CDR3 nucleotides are TGCAGTGCTAGTGTGAGGGGGCCAAGTCTCGACACAGATACGCAGTATTTT. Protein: CSASVRGPSLDTDTQYF.

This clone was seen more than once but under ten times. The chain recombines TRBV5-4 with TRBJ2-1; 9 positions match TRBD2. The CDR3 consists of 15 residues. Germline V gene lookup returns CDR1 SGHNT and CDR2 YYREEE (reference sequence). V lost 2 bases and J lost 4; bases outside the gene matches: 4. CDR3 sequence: CASSLAGGRYNEQFF. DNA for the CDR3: TGTGCCAGCAGCTTAGCGGGGGGCCGTTACAATGAGCAGTTCTTC.